This passage covers 8 T cell receptor beta chains from one sample sequenced in a study of shared clonotypes between healthy human individuals. Data came from immunoSEQ multiplex PCR; TCRdb stores just in-frame clones and leaves some out. Of roughly 2,500,000 clones listed, 93% are singletons. What was sequenced was naive CD4+ T cells from PBMCs. Stated subset: CD45RA+ positively selected. The origin of the receptors is a man aged 18 to 30 in good health. Some clones in this sample may be carry-over from other donors' samples.

The chain links TRBV30 to TRBJ1-1; possibly TRBD1 for D (6 bases). CDR3 length: 13 residues. The germline gives CDR1 GTSNPN, CDR2 SVGIG (reference sequence). The ends were cut back, 4 bases at V and 0 bases at J, with 9 bases in the middle. The CDR3 here is CAWNRDMNTEAFF. Written as DNA, the CDR3 is TGTGCCTGGAATCGGGACATGAACACTGAAGCTTTCTTT.

J is TRBJ1-1 and V is TRBV11-1; TRBD1 is a possible D gene (5 bases). The germline V gene encodes CDR1 SGHAT and CDR2 FQDESV (reference sequence). The CDR3 is made up of 14 amino acids. Trimming removed 4 bases from V and 5 bases from J, with 14 bases in between. In nucleotides, the CDR3 is TGTGCCAGCAGCTGGTCGACCGAGGGGACTGAAGCTTTCTTT. It yields the protein CASSWSTEGTEAFF.

This chain links TRBV9 with TRBJ2-2, with 12 bases lining up with TRBD1. This CDR3 has 19 amino acids. Germline lookup yields CDR1 SGDLS and CDR2 YYNGEE. The V gene end was trimmed by 3 bases and the J gene end by 8 bases; junction bases not matched to a gene: 17. The CDR3 loop is CASSGNPGQGAVGQGELFF. CDR3 sequence (DNA): TGTGCCAGCAGCGGAAACCCGGGACAGGGGGCTGTTGGGCAGGGGGAGCTGTTTTTT.

The V call is TRBV6-6, the J call TRBJ2-7; no clear D. The CDR3 spans 15 residues. The V gene's germline CDR1 is MNHNY and CDR2 SVGAGI (reference sequence). With 2 bases removed from V and 2 bases from J, the gap between germline ends came to 13 bases. CDR3 loop: CASSYSRRFAYEQYF. In nucleotides, the CDR3 is TGTGCCAGCAGTTACAGTCGGCGGTTCGCCTACGAGCAGTACTTC.

This clone was found once. The chain is built from TRBV28 and TRBJ1-1; tentatively, D is TRBD1 (6 bases). This CDR3 is 15 amino acids long. Trimming left V 3 bases short and J 1 base short, with 12 bases between. CDR1 and CDR2 (germline): MDHEN, SYDVKM. CDR3 residues: CASSFPRQENTEAFF. CDR3 DNA: TGTGCCAGCAGTTTCCCCCGACAGGAGAACACTGAAGCTTTCTTT.

The chain recombines TRBV5-1 with TRBJ2-6; D is possibly TRBD1 (5 bases). Germline V gene data show CDR1 as SGHRS and CDR2 as YFSETQ. Trimming took off 3 bases at V and 2 bases at J, with 12 bases between the two ends. The CDR3 is made up of 16 amino acids. The CDR3 is CASSSTVNPGANVLTF. The CDR3 DNA sequence: TGCGCCAGCAGCTCGACAGTGAACCCTGGGGCCAACGTCCTGACTTTC.

V usage is TRBV9 and J usage is TRBJ2-1; 8 bases align to TRBD2. The V gene's germline CDR1 is SGDLS and CDR2 YYNGEE. Losses at the gene ends were 1 base for V and 9 bases for J; bases not matched to a gene: 12. The CDR3 extends over 16 amino acids. CDR3 residues: CASSVWAGRAYGEQFF. Here the CDR3 DNA reads TGTGCCAGCAGCGTATGGGCCGGGAGGGCGTATGGTGAGCAGTTCTTC. Supplemented by reference TRBV9 and TRBJ2-1, the full variable domain reads DSGVTQTPKHLITATGQRVTLRCSPRSGDLSVYWYQQSLDQGLQFLIQYYNGEERAKGNILERFSAQQFPDLHSELNLSSLELGDSALYFCASSVWAGRAYGEQFFGPGTRLTVL.

The genes are TRBV23-1 and TRBJ1-4; D is unresolved. TRBV23-1 carries the ORF label, with uncertain function. CDR3 length: 16 amino acids. The V gene lost 2 bases and the J gene lost 4 bases, with 14 bases spanning the gap. CDR3: CASSQPTAYSNEKLFF. DNA for the CDR3: TGCGCCAGCAGTCAACCAACGGCTTATAGTAATGAAAAACTGTTTTTT.